A single sample gave rise to the 21 T cell receptor beta chains below, sequenced in a study of regulatory T cells in long-lasting Graves disease. Sample time point: newly diagnosed GD, antithyroid drugs for less than 3 months. Extracted RNA from PBMCs served as the source of the TCR library. Library construction for TCR beta used iRepertoire HTBI primers and Arm-PCR of CDR3 regions. Each CDR3 protein is one row after TCRdb ran MiXCR on the multiplex PCR reads. There are about 610,000 distinct CDR3 sequences in the sample; roughly 15% occur only once, and more than 10% lies in the top ten. This sample was shared with a second study, whose subject was T cells in Graves' hyperthyroidism and ophthalmopathy.

Sample: peripheral blood mononuclear cells (PBMCs), taken at new diagnosis, from a patient treated with antithyroid drugs. The receptors derive from a man aged 18 to 29 with Graves disease.

A few counts support this clonotype. J is TRBJ1-1 and V is TRBV4-1; no clear D gene. The germline gives CDR1 MGHRA, CDR2 YSYEKL. The ends were cut back, 1 base at V and 6 bases at J, with 9 bases in the middle. This CDR3 region has 13 residues. CDR3 in amino acids: CASSQVVGAEAFF. The CDR3, as DNA: TGCGCCAGCAGCCAAGTGGTAGGCGCTGAAGCTTTCTTT.

With respect to this clonotype: An end of the junction does not agree with germline; a read error may underlie this. CDR3 loop: CSASGQGGNQPQRF. DNA of the CDR3: TGCAGTGCTAGTGGGCAGGGAGGCAATCAGCCCCAGCGTTTT. The V call is TRBV20-1, the J call TRBJ1-5; maybe TRBD1 (5 bases). Germline V CDR1 and CDR2: DFQATT, SNEGSKA (reference sequence). The CDR3 contains 14 residues.

There are a few counts of this clonotype. The gene calls are TRBV2 and TRBJ1-2; no firm D call. CDR3 length: 11 residues. Per germline, CDR1 SNHLY and CDR2 FYNNEI. V was cut by 5 bases and J by 5 bases, with 6 bases left in between. The CDR3 DNA reads TGTGCCAGCAGTCCCCGGTATGGCTACACCTTC. Encoded protein: CASSPRYGYTF.

Ten or more counts support this clonotype. The chain joins TRBV20-1 to TRBJ1-1; unclear D gene. The CDR3 covers 13 residues. Trimming stripped 5 bases from V and 1 base from J, with 11 bases between. Germline V gene lookup returns CDR1 DFQATT and CDR2 SNEGSKA (reference sequence). The CDR3 coding sequence is TGCAGTGCTTCCCGGTCCCAGAACACTGAAGCTTTCTTT. Residues: CSASRSQNTEAFF.

The chain has TRBV2 and TRBJ2-3; D gene ambiguous. The CDR3 totals 13 residues. Germline V gene sequence: CDR1 SNHLY, CDR2 FYNNEI. V was cut by 7 bases and J by 2 bases, with 10 bases left in between. CDR3 residues: CASKRPATDTQYF. In DNA, the CDR3 is TGTGCCAGCAAAAGGCCTGCCACAGATACGCAGTATTTT.

In this sample, this clonotype turned up a few times. The chain is built from TRBV3-1 and TRBJ2-1, with TRBD2 matching over 8 bases. V trimming: 5 bases; J trimming: 8 bases; junction bases outside the gene matches: 8. CDR3 size: 14 residues. Looked up from germline, CDR1 is LGHDT and CDR2 is YNNKEL (reference sequence). CDR3 in DNA: TGTGCCAGCAGCACAGCGGGAGTAAGCGATGAGCAGTTCTTC. This translates into CASSTAGVSDEQFF.

This clonotype showed up just a few times. The chain uses TRBV5-1 and TRBJ2-3; TRBD2 aligns across 7 bases. The CDR3 has 16 amino acids. Germline trimming cut 4 bases from V and 0 bases from J; bases unmatched to any gene: 8. Per the germline V gene, CDR1 is SGHRS and CDR2 is YFSETQ. The CDR3 reads CASSLRASGSTDTQYF. For the CDR3, the DNA is TGCGCCAGCAGCCTTCGGGCTAGCGGAAGCACAGATACGCAGTATTTT. Together with reference TRBV5-1 and TRBJ2-3, the CDR3 gives the full variable domain: KAGVTQTPRYLIKTRGQQVTLSCSPISGHRSVSWYQQTPGQGLQFLFEYFSETQRNKGNFPGRFSGRQFSNSRSEMNVSTLELGDSALYLCASSLRASGSTDTQYFGPGTRLTVL.

This clonotype was seen repeatedly, ten times or more. The CDR3 here is CASSGGTGRSSYNEQFF. The CDR3 coding sequence is TGCGCCAGCAGCGGCGGGACAGGACGAAGCTCCTACAATGAGCAGTTCTTC. J is TRBJ2-1 and V is TRBV5-1; 8 nucleotides match TRBD1. V lost 4 bases, J lost 0 bases, and 9 bases stayed unmatched. Germline CDR1 is SGHRS and CDR2 is YFSETQ. The CDR3 contains 17 residues.

This sequence joins TRBV5-1 and TRBJ2-1, with 15 bases lining up with TRBD2. Losses at the gene ends were 3 bases for V and 9 bases for J; bases not matched to a gene: 4. Germline CDR1 SGHRS, CDR2 YFSETQ. The CDR3 covers 15 residues. Here the CDR3 DNA reads TGCGCCAGCAGCTGGCGGGGACTAGCGGGAGGTGAGCAGTTCTTC. It specifies CASSWRGLAGGEQFF. Full variable domain (missing parts from reference TRBV5-1 and TRBJ2-1): KAGVTQTPRYLIKTRGQQVTLSCSPISGHRSVSWYQQTPGQGLQFLFEYFSETQRNKGNFPGRFSGRQFSNSRSEMNVSTLELGDSALYLCASSWRGLAGGEQFFGPGTRLTVL.

This clonotype turned up a few times. The CDR3 coding sequence is TGCAGCGTTGACAGGGGGCGCGGGTATGGCCATGGCTACACCTTC. Translated, it gives CSVDRGRGYGHGYTF. The rearrangement uses TRBV29-1 and TRBJ1-2, with TRBD1 identical over 8 bases. Germline V lookup: CDR1 SQVTM, CDR2 ANQGSEA. The CDR3 extends over 15 amino acids. J was trimmed by 6 bases and V by 3 bases; bases with no gene match: 12.

This clonotype was seen repeatedly, ten times or more. The genes are TRBV28 and TRBJ1-6, with D perhaps TRBD1 (6 bases). V lost 3 bases to trimming and J lost 4 bases, with 28 bases between them. CDR3 length: 21 amino acids. Germline V gene sequence: CDR1 MDHEN, CDR2 SYDVKM. The CDR3 sequence is CASSFIPRVGSGTSYNSPLHF. The CDR3 DNA reads TGTGCCAGCAGTTTTATTCCGAGGGTGGGTTCCGGGACAAGTTATAATTCACCCCTCCACTTT.

This clonotype came up many times. The gene calls are TRBV30 and TRBJ1-1; no clear D gene. This CDR3 comprises 13 residues. The V and J ends lost 1 base and 0 bases respectively, with 6 bases between them. The V gene's germline CDR1 is GTSNPN and CDR2 SVGIG (reference sequence). CDR3 region: CAWSEGLNTEAFF. The CDR3 DNA reads TGTGCCTGGAGTGAGGGCCTGAACACTGAAGCTTTCTTT.

The chain employs TRBV4-1 and TRBJ2-1; D is possibly TRBD2 (5 bases). V gave up 2 bases and J gave up 0 bases, with 14 bases separating them. The CDR3 has 17 residues. Per the germline V gene, CDR1 is MGHRA and CDR2 is YSYEKL. CDR3 in DNA: TGCGCCAGCAGCCAAAGTCTACCGGGGAGCTCCTACAATGAGCAGTTCTTC. Amino acid sequence: CASSQSLPGSSYNEQFF.

This clonotype was found many times. This chain connects TRBV2 to TRBJ2-1; D gene uncertain. The CDR3 has 14 amino acids. V lost 4 bases and J 0 bases, leaving 7 bases between the germline ends. Germline CDR1 reads SNHLY; CDR2 reads FYNNEI. CDR3 residues: CASSGTVSYNEQFF. DNA of the CDR3: TGTGCCAGCAGTGGGACGGTCTCCTACAATGAGCAGTTCTTC.

The chain combines TRBV20-1 with TRBJ1-2; maybe TRBD1 (5 bases). V lost 6 bases to trimming and J lost 8 bases, with 19 bases between them. Germline assignment: CDR1 DFQATT and CDR2 SNEGSKA (reference sequence). The CDR3 extends over 13 amino acids. Here the CDR3 reads CSAESGFFGGYTF. As DNA, the CDR3 is TGCAGTGCAGAATCAGGGTTTTTTGGGGGCTACACCTTC.

The chain carries TRBV10-3 and TRBJ2-3; D is perhaps TRBD2 (5 bases). The germline V gene encodes CDR1 ENHRY and CDR2 SYGVKD. The V end was cut by 3 bases, the J end by 6 bases, with 13 bases between. This CDR3 region has 14 residues. CDR3 sequence: CAISDITGSDTQYF. CDR3 in DNA: TGTGCCATCAGTGATATTACGGGGAGTGATACGCAGTATTTT.

This clonotype has ten or more counts. CDR3 loop: CSATSGPQVSYEQYF. For the CDR3, the DNA is TGCAGTGCTACATCAGGACCCCAAGTCTCCTACGAGCAGTACTTC. This chain joins TRBV20-1 and TRBJ2-7; no clear D. V gave up 4 bases and J gave up 0 bases, with 16 bases separating them. This CDR3 is built from 15 residues. Germline CDR1 DFQATT, CDR2 SNEGSKA (reference sequence).

Turning to this clonotype: The junction shows a germline mismatch at one end, possibly a read error. The chain employs TRBV30 and TRBJ2-5, with a possible D match to TRBD2 (5 bases). The CDR3 totals 13 residues. From germline, CDR1 is GTSNPN and CDR2 SVGIG (reference sequence). This chain's CDR3 is CAWAAGVQETLYF. CDR3 bases: TGTGCCTGGGCGGCCGGGGTTCAAGAGACCCTGTACTTC.

This clonotype was counted ten times or more. V usage is TRBV7-9 and J usage is TRBJ1-1; D remains ambiguous. The germline V gene encodes CDR1 SEHNR and CDR2 FQNEAQ (reference sequence). The CDR3 contains 15 residues. Trimming shortened V by 5 bases and J by 0 bases, and 13 bases separated the two germline ends. Written as DNA, the CDR3 is TGTGCCAGCAGCCCGATCGGGAGATTGAACACTGAAGCTTTCTTT. Its translation is CASSPIGRLNTEAFF.

A remark on this clonotype: Being one base from a much bigger clone, this may be a read error. A read error is likely, as this CDR3 ends without the conserved phenylalanine or tryptophan. The CDR3 is CASIKGGTEAFL. Written as DNA, the CDR3 is TGTGCCAGCATTAAAGGGGGGACAGAAGCTTTCCTT. This sequence joins TRBV28 and TRBJ1-1; maybe TRBD1 (6 bases). Germline assignment: CDR1 MDHEN and CDR2 SYDVKM. The CDR3 runs to 12 residues. The ends were cut back, 7 bases at V and 8 bases at J, with 14 bases in the middle.

The table lists this clonotype with many counts. The chain has TRBV15 and TRBJ1-2; TRBD1 matches at 7 bases. CDR3 size: 14 residues. V shed 6 bases and J 2 bases; nucleotides not matched to a gene: 6. Per germline, CDR1 LNHNV and CDR2 YYDKDF (reference sequence). The CDR3 protein is CATSRQGLNYGYTF. CDR3 bases: TGTGCCACCAGTAGACAGGGTTTAAACTATGGCTACACCTTC.